Shown below are 12 T cell receptor beta chains from a single sample sequenced in a study of cytomegalovirus exposure and HLA in healthy donors. PCR primers comprised 60 Vbeta and 13 Jbeta primers. The repertoire was sequenced with immunoSEQ multiplex PCR; TCRdb's copy has only in-frame clones and lacks some. The sample records some 150,000 clones, around 77% being singletons. Sequenced input: PBMCs. The source is a woman in her 40s in good health and CMV-seropositive.

The rearrangement joins TRBV28 to TRBJ2-7; possible D gene TRBD2, 6 bases. Trimming took 6 bases from V and 0 from J, leaving 15 bases between them. Germline CDR1 is MDHEN and CDR2 is SYDVKM. The CDR3 covers 15 residues. DNA for the CDR3: TGTGCCAGCAGGCCCCACGGGGGAAGCTCCTACGAGCAGTACTTC. This encodes CASRPHGGSSYEQYF. The complete variable domain, with remaining parts taken from reference TRBV28 and TRBJ2-7, reads DVKVTQSSRYLVKRTGEKVFLECVQDMDHENMFWYRQDPGLGLRLIYFSYDVKMKEKGDIPEGYSVSREKKERFSLILESASTNQTSMYLCASRPHGGSSYEQYFGPGTRLTVT.

This rearrangement joins TRBV2 to TRBJ2-2; D unclear. The germline V gene has CDR1 SNHLY and CDR2 FYNNEI. CDR3 length: 13 residues. Trimming took off 3 bases at V and 5 bases at J, with 7 bases between the two ends. DNA for the CDR3: TGTGCCAGCAGTGATCGGGTGACCGGGGAGCTGTTTTTT. This codes for CASSDRVTGELFF.

The chain is built from TRBV29-1 and TRBJ1-1; TRBD1 matches at 7 bases. V shed 0 bases, J shed 11 bases, and the junction held 6 bases outside the gene matches. CDR3 length: 12 residues. Per the germline V gene, CDR1 is SQVTM and CDR2 is ANQGSEA. CDR3 loop: CSVEDEGAVAFF. CDR3 DNA sequence: TGCAGCGTTGAAGATGAGGGGGCCGTGGCTTTCTTT.

V gene TRBV2 combines with J gene TRBJ2-3; TRBD2 agrees at 7 bases. Germline V CDR1 and CDR2: SNHLY, FYNNEI. The CDR3 is 15 amino acids. J was trimmed by 0 bases and V by 2 bases; bases with no gene match: 2. The CDR3 nucleotides read TGTGCCAGCAGTGAAAGGACTAGAAGCACAGATACGCAGTATTTT. This gives the protein CASSERTRSTDTQYF.

The gene calls are TRBV10-3 and TRBJ1-6; D is perhaps TRBD1 (5 bases). The CDR3 runs 15 residues. Germline V lookup: CDR1 ENHRY, CDR2 SYGVKD. V was cut by 2 bases and J by 7 bases, with 12 bases left in between. The CDR3 nucleotides are TGTGCCATCAGTGAGACAGATTCAGGGAATTCACCCCTCCACTTT. Residues: CAISETDSGNSPLHF.

The chain recombines TRBV19 with TRBJ2-1; maybe TRBD2 (5 bases). Trimming cost V 2 bases and J 11 bases, with 16 bases left between them. The CDR3 extends over 14 amino acids. Per germline, CDR1 LNHDA and CDR2 SQIVND (reference sequence). The DNA for the CDR3 is TGTGCCAGTAGTATACAAGGACTCCCCTCCCAGCAGTTCTTC. As protein: CASSIQGLPSQQFF. Full variable domain (missing parts from reference TRBV19 and TRBJ2-1): DGGITQSPKYLFRKEGQNVTLSCEQNLNHDAMYWYRQDPGQGLRLIYYSQIVNDFQKGDIAEGYSVSREKKESFPLTVTSAQKNPTAFYLCASSIQGLPSQQFFGPGTRLTVL.

The J gene is TRBJ2-3, the V gene TRBV6-5; 8 bases agree with TRBD2. After removal of 6 bases from V and 4 bases from J, the junction contained 3 bases not matched to a gene. Germline CDR1 is MNHEY and CDR2 is SVGAGI. The length of the CDR3 is 13 residues. This CDR3 reads CASRNGGADTQYF. CDR3 coding DNA: TGTGCCAGCAGGAACGGGGGGGCAGATACGCAGTATTTT.

The chain recombines TRBV6-1 with TRBJ2-1; 7 nucleotides match TRBD2. With V trimmed by 3 bases and J by 2 bases, 4 bases remained unmatched. Germline V CDR1 and CDR2: MNHNS, SASEGT. The CDR3 spans 15 residues. The CDR3 coding sequence is TGTGCCAGCAGTGAGTCTAGCGGCCCCTACAATGAGCAGTTCTTC. It encodes CASSESSGPYNEQFF.

V is TRBV18 and J is TRBJ2-2, with D possibly matching TRBD2 (6 bases). CDR3 length: 16 residues. Trimming pared 2 bases from V and 4 bases from J, leaving 14 bases between. Germline V CDR1 and CDR2: KGHSH, LQKENI. CDR3 protein: CASSPFPSAGTGELFF. For the CDR3, the DNA is TGTGCCAGCTCACCATTTCCTAGCGCGGGCACCGGGGAGCTGTTTTTT.

Points on this clone: This likely traces to a read error, being one base from a far larger clone. V gene TRBV5-1 combines with J gene TRBJ2-2; D remains ambiguous. Trimming shortened V by 4 bases and J by 3 bases, and 7 bases separated the two germline ends. Looked up from germline, CDR1 is SGHRS and CDR2 is YFSETQ. The CDR3 is made up of 13 amino acids. CDR3 nucleotides: TGCGCCAGCAGCATGTTCTACACCGGGGAGCTGTTTTTT. This translates into CASSMFYTGELFF.

The genes are TRBV5-4 and TRBJ1-2; 9 nucleotides align to TRBD1. Germline V gene lookup returns CDR1 SGHNT and CDR2 YYREEE (reference sequence). The ends lost 4 bases at V and 4 bases at J; junction bases unmatched: 8. This CDR3 is 15 amino acids long. In nucleotides, the CDR3 is TGTGCCAGCAGCCAGGGGACAGGGACGGGCTATGGCTACACCTTC. Amino acids: CASSQGTGTGYGYTF.

In this sample, this clone turned up once. At one boundary the junction diverges from the germline segment, which might be a read error. The chain links TRBV6-5 to TRBJ1-2; no firm D call. CDR1 MNHEY and CDR2 SVGAGI come from the germline V gene. The CDR3 runs 16 residues. This CDR3 is CASSYSVWGDNYSYTF. In DNA, the CDR3 is TGTGCCAGCAGTTACTCGGTTTGGGGAGACAACTATAGCTACACCTTC.